These T cell receptor beta chains were read from a single sample in a study of beta chain features in type 1 diabetes. Clones were sequenced by immunoSEQ multiplex PCR, and TCRdb holds only the in-frame ones, with some missing. The data show 60,000 or so clones, roughly 60% seen once. Source material: Tregs from blood. The receptors were gathered from a woman in her late teens or twenties in good health. The CDR3 runs from the conserved cysteine through the conserved F or W. A D gene is named only where the DNA matches it firmly. Clone size is given for some rows only: seen once, a few or many times, or a class if the clone is expanded.

clone_size: .
d_call: TRBD1
j_call: TRBJ1-2
v_call: TRBV19
cdr3_nt: TGTGCCAGTAGTATGGAAGGGACAGTTAACTATGGCTACACCTTC
cdr3_aa: CASSMEGTVNYGYTF

clone_size: .
d_call: TRBD1
j_call: TRBJ2-4
v_call: TRBV5-1
cdr3_nt: TGCGCCAGCAGCTTGGCCCCTTCAGGCGGGACAGGTACCAAAAACATTCAGTACTTC
cdr3_aa: CASSLAPSGGTGTKNIQYF

clone_size: .
d_call: TRBD1
j_call: TRBJ1-2
v_call: TRBV6-5
cdr3_nt: TGTGCCAGCAGTGAAGGGCGACAGGGAACCTTC
cdr3_aa: CASSEGRQGTF

clone_size: few
d_call: TRBD2
j_call: TRBJ2-5
v_call: TRBV7-2
cdr3_nt: TGTGCCAGCAGGGGAGTAGCGGGGGGGTCAGTGACCCAGTACTTC
cdr3_aa: CASRGVAGGSVTQYF

clone_size: .
d_call: .
j_call: TRBJ1-5
v_call: TRBV2
cdr3_nt: TGTGCCAGCAGTGAGGTACGGAATCAGCCCCAGCATTTT
cdr3_aa: CASSEVRNQPQHF

clone_size: .
d_call: TRBD2
j_call: TRBJ2-3
v_call: TRBV5-1
cdr3_nt: TGCGCCAGCACCCAACTAGCGGGCGGCAACTTGGGGCAGTATTTT
cdr3_aa: CASTQLAGGNLGQYF

clone_size: .
d_call: TRBD2
j_call: TRBJ2-3
v_call: TRBV5-1
cdr3_nt: TGCGCCAGCAGCTTCCGGGGGGCAGATACGCAGTATTTT
cdr3_aa: CASSFRGADTQYF

clone_size: few
d_call: .
j_call: TRBJ1-3
v_call: TRBV2
cdr3_nt: TGTGCCAGCACCGAAGAGGCAGGAAACACCATATATTTT
cdr3_aa: CASTEEAGNTIYF

clone_size: few
d_call: .
j_call: TRBJ2-1
v_call: TRBV25-1
cdr3_nt: TGTGCCAGCCAGGGGTCCTACAATGAGCAGTTCTTC
cdr3_aa: CASQGSYNEQFF

clone_size: .
d_call: .
j_call: TRBJ1-2
v_call: TRBV6-1
cdr3_nt: TGTGCCAGCAGTGAACCTCCGGGGGATATGTCTGGCTACACCTTC
cdr3_aa: CASSEPPGDMSGYTF

clone_size: .
d_call: TRBD2
j_call: TRBJ2-3
v_call: TRBV23-1
cdr3_nt: TGCGCCAGCTTGACTAGCGGGATCACAGATACGCAGTATTTT
cdr3_aa: CASLTSGITDTQYF

clone_size: few
d_call: TRBD1
j_call: TRBJ2-5
v_call: TRBV6-6
cdr3_nt: TGTGCCAGCAGCCCGCCAGACAGGGGGTTTGAGCAGTACTTC
cdr3_aa: CASSPPDRGFEQYF

clone_size: .
d_call: .
j_call: TRBJ1-2
v_call: TRBV11-2
cdr3_nt: TGTGCCAGCAGTAATGTAGGGGCTCAAAGCTATGGCTACACCTTC
cdr3_aa: CASSNVGAQSYGYTF

clone_size: .
d_call: .
j_call: TRBJ2-2
v_call: TRBV7-3
cdr3_nt: TGTGCCAGCAGCTTTGAGTTCTCCGGGAAGCTGTTTTTT
cdr3_aa: CASSFEFSGKLFF

clone_size: few
d_call: TRBD2
j_call: TRBJ2-7
v_call: TRBV13
cdr3_nt: TGTGCCAGCAGCTTAGCTTATAGCGGGAGGGCCGACGAGCAGTACTTC
cdr3_aa: CASSLAYSGRADEQYF

clone_size: .
d_call: .
j_call: TRBJ2-3
v_call: TRBV5-5
cdr3_nt: TGTGCCAGCAACTCCGGCACAGATACGCAGTATTTT
cdr3_aa: CASNSGTDTQYF

clone_size: few
d_call: .
j_call: TRBJ2-2
v_call: TRBV29-1
cdr3_nt: TGCAGCGTTGCCTCAGGGGCGAACACCGGGGAGCTGTTTTTT
cdr3_aa: CSVASGANTGELFF

clone_size: few
d_call: TRBD2
j_call: TRBJ2-1
v_call: TRBV7-9
cdr3_nt: TGTGCCAGCAGCTTAGAGGCTAGCGGGAGTAATGAGCAGTTCTTC
cdr3_aa: CASSLEASGSNEQFF

clone_size: few
d_call: TRBD1
j_call: TRBJ2-5
v_call: TRBV25-1
cdr3_nt: TGTGCCAGCCGAGCGCAGGGGGCGGTCAGTGAGACCCAGTACTTC
cdr3_aa: CASRAQGAVSETQYF

clone_size: .
d_call: TRBD1
j_call: TRBJ2-3
v_call: TRBV5-4
cdr3_nt: TGTGCCAGCAGCTTGGAGGCAGGGGGCTCACAAGATACGCAGTATTTT
cdr3_aa: CASSLEAGGSQDTQYF

clone_size: .
d_call: .
j_call: TRBJ2-1
v_call: TRBV18
cdr3_nt: TGTGCCAGCTCACCACCGGCGCAGGGTGAGCAGTTCTTC
cdr3_aa: CASSPPAQGEQFF

clone_size: few
d_call: TRBD1
j_call: TRBJ2-3
v_call: TRBV10-3
cdr3_nt: TGTGCCATCAGCGACAGGGCCGCGCAGTATTTT
cdr3_aa: CAISDRAAQYF

clone_size: .
d_call: .
j_call: TRBJ2-1
v_call: TRBV9
cdr3_nt: TGTGCCAGCAGCGTAGTTAGCGGTCCCCTAGTAGGGGAGCAGTTCTTC
cdr3_aa: CASSVVSGPLVGEQFF

clone_size: few
d_call: TRBD2
j_call: TRBJ2-7
v_call: TRBV7-2
cdr3_nt: TGTGCCAGCAGCTTAACTCCTAGCGGCCACGAGCAGTACTTC
cdr3_aa: CASSLTPSGHEQYF

clone_size: .
d_call: TRBD2
j_call: TRBJ2-5
v_call: TRBV5-6
cdr3_nt: TGTGCCAGCAGCTTGGGACTAGCGAAAGGGCAAGAGACCCAGTACTTC
cdr3_aa: CASSLGLAKGQETQYF

clone_size: .
d_call: TRBD1
j_call: TRBJ1-3
v_call: TRBV7-9
cdr3_nt: TGTGCCAGCAGCTTACGTGAGGGGGCGGACACCATATATTTT
cdr3_aa: CASSLREGADTIYF

clone_size: few
d_call: .
j_call: TRBJ1-2
v_call: TRBV6-6
cdr3_nt: TGTGCCAGCAGCCCCGTGGCCTATGGCTACACCTTC
cdr3_aa: CASSPVAYGYTF

clone_size: few
d_call: TRBD1
j_call: TRBJ1-2
v_call: TRBV7-2
cdr3_nt: TGTGCCAGCAGCCGGGACAGGGGTAACTATGGCTACACCTTC
cdr3_aa: CASSRDRGNYGYTF

clone_size: .
d_call: .
j_call: TRBJ1-5
v_call: TRBV5-1
cdr3_nt: TGCGCCAGCAGCAAACAGGGACAGCCCCAGCATTTT
cdr3_aa: CASSKQGQPQHF